The 2 T cell receptor beta chains reported below all come from one sample, sequenced in a study of blood T cell repertoires in COVID-19. Some clones are missing from TCRdb's copy, which holds only in-frame ones; the method was immunoSEQ multiplex PCR. Altogether 180,000 or so clones are present, 75% to 90% being singletons, with the ten largest covering roughly 13%. The sequenced material came from PBMCs or T cells enriched from blood (not recorded which). These receptors came from a woman between 55 and 75 years old who had recovered from COVID-19.

This clone has just one count. The J gene is TRBJ2-7, the V gene TRBV7-2; D may be TRBD2 (6 bases). V was pared by 3 bases and J by 6 bases, with 15 bases between. Germline-derived CDR1 and CDR2 are SGHTA and FQGNSA. CDR3 length: 14 amino acids. The CDR3 is CASSFISVGGEQYF. The CDR3 nucleotides read TGTGCCAGCAGCTTTATTAGCGTCGGGGGCGAGCAGTACTTC. The whole variable domain, remainder taken from reference TRBV7-2 and TRBJ2-7, is GAGVSQSPSNKVTEKGKDVELRCDPISGHTALYWYRQSLGQGLEFLIYFQGNSAPDKSGLPSDRFSAERTGGSVSTLTIQRTQQEDSAVYLCASSFISVGGEQYFGPGTRLTVT.

The chain recombines TRBV7-2 with TRBJ1-3, with 9 bases matching TRBD1. With 4 bases clipped from V and 0 bases from J, the junction kept 1 base outside the gene matches. This CDR3 region has 15 residues. Germline V gives CDR1 SGHTA, CDR2 FQGNSA. The CDR3 coding sequence is TGTGCCAGCAGCTGGGACAGGGTCTCTGGAAACACCATATATTTT. Its protein product is CASSWDRVSGNTIYF.